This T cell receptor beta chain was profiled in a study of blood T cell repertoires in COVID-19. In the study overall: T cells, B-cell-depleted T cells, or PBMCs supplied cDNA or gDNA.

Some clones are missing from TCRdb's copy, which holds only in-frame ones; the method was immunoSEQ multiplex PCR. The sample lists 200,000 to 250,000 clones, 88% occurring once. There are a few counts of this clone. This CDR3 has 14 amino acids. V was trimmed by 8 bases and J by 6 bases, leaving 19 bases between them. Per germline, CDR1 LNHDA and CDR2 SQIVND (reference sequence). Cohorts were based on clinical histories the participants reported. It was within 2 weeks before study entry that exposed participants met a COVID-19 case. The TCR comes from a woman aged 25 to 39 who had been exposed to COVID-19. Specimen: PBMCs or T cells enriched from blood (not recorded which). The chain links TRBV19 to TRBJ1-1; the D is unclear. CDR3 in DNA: TGTGCCAGTTCCCCCGATGGGCCCTGGCCTGAAGCTTTCTTT. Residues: CASSPDGPWPEAFF. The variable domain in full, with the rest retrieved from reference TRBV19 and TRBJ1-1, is DGGITQSPKYLFRKEGQNVTLSCEQNLNHDAMYWYRQDPGQGLRLIYYSQIVNDFQKGDIAEGYSVSREKKESFPLTVTSAQKNPTAFYLCASSPDGPWPEAFFGQGTRLTVV.